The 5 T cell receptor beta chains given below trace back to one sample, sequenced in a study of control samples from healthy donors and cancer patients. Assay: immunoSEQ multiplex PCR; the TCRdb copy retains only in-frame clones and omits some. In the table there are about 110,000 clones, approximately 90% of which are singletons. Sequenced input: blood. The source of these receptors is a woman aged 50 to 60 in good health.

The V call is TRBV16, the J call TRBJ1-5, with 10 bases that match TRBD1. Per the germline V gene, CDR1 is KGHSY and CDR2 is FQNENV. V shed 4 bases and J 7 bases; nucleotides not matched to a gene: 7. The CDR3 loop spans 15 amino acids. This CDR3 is CASSLSGQGRQPQHF. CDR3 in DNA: TGTGCCAGCAGCCTATCGGGACAGGGGAGGCAGCCCCAGCATTTT.

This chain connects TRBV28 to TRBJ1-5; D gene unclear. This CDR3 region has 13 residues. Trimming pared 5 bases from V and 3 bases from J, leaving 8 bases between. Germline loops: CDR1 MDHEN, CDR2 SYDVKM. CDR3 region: CASSRQTNQPQHF. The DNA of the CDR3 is TGTGCCAGCAGTAGGCAGACCAATCAGCCCCAGCATTTT.

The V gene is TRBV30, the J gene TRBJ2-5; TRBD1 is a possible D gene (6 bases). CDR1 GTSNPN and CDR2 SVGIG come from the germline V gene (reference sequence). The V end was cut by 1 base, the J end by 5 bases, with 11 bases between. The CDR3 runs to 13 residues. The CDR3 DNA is TGTGCCTGGAGTGCAGGGGATGGGGAGACCCAGTACTTC. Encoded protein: CAWSAGDGETQYF. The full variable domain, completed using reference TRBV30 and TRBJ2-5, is SQTIHQWPATLVQPVGSPLSLECTVEGTSNPNLYWYRQAAGRGLQLLFYSVGIGQISSEVPQNLSASRPQDRQFILSSKKLLLSDSGFYLCAWSAGDGETQYFGPGTRLLVL.

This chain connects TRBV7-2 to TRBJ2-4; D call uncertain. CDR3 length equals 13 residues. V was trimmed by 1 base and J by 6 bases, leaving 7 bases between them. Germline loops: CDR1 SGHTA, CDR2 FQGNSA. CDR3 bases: TGTGCCAGCAGCTTAGGGGATAGAAACATTCAGTACTTC. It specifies CASSLGDRNIQYF.

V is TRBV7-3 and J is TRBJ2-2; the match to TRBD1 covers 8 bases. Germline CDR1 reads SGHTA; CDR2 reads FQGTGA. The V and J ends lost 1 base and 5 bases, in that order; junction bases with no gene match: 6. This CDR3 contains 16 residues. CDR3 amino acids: CASSLSQGARTGELFF. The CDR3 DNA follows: TGTGCCAGCAGCTTAAGTCAGGGGGCGCGTACCGGGGAGCTGTTTTTT.